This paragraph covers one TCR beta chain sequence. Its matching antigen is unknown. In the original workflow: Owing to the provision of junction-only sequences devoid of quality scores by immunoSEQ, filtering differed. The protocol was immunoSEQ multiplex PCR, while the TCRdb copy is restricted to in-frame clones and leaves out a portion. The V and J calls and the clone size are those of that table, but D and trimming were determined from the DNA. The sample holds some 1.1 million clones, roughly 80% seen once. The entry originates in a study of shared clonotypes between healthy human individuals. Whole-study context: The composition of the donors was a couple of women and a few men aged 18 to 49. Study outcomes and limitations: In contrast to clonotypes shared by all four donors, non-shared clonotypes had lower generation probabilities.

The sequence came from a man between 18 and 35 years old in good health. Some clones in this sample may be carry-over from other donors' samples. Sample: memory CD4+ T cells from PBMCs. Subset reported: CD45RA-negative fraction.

For the CDR3, the DNA is TGCGCCAGCAGCTTCTCCGTCGACAGAGATACGCAGTATTTT. Amino acids: CASSFSVDRDTQYF. The chain joins TRBV5-1 to TRBJ2-3, with D tentatively TRBD1 (5 bases). With 2 bases removed from V and 5 bases from J, the gap between germline ends came to 12 bases. CDR3 size: 14 residues. Germline CDR1 is SGHRS and CDR2 is YFSETQ.